This T cell receptor (beta chain) was observed in a study of cytomegalovirus exposure and HLA in healthy donors. The CDR3 extends over 15 amino acids. Germline values: CDR1 MGHDK, CDR2 SYGVNS. Deletions cut 4 bases from V and 3 bases from J, with 15 bases between. Whole-study findings and limits: In a later analysis, a missense DCLRE1C variant was linked to TCR beta V- and J-gene trimming. The study labeled 150 to 200 TCR beta chains cytomegalovirus-associated.

13 Jbeta primers and 60 Vbeta primers were used for the PCR. The repertoire was sequenced with immunoSEQ multiplex PCR; TCRdb's copy has only in-frame clones and lacks some. The table lists some 130,000 clones. Points on this clone: The antigen is unknown.

The chain combines TRBV25-1 with TRBJ1-2; unclear D gene. Input material: PBMCs. The receptor's source is a woman aged 35 to 49 in good health and CMV-seropositive. CDR3 in amino acids: CASSVYAGSDYGYTF. CDR3 nucleotide sequence: TGTGCCAGCAGTGTTTACGCGGGATCTGACTATGGCTACACCTTC.